Listed below are T cell receptor beta chains from one sample, sequenced in a study of circulating and synovial CD4+ cells in juvenile arthritis. Measured with immunoSEQ multiplex PCR; TCRdb has only the in-frame clones, and not every one. The profile shows around 13,000 clones, over 80% of them singletons. Source material: CD4+ T cells from synovial fluid. Source of these receptors: a human patient with juvenile idiopathic arthritis. Some clones in this sample may be carry-over from other donors' samples. The CDR3 runs from the conserved cysteine through the conserved F or W.

TRBJ1-6 | TRBV13 | CASSWTGINSPLHF
TRBJ2-7 | TRBV30 | CAWSSGPTGYEQYF
TRBJ1-4 | TRBV6-5 | CASSSWTGREKLFF
TRBJ2-7 | TRBV7-8 | CASRPSRDRGGEQYF
TRBJ2-5 | TRBV7-9 | CASSLQGAAQETQYF
TRBJ1-2 | TRBV27 | CASRGLDSPNYGYTF
TRBJ2-3 | TRBV4-1 | CASSPGTSTDTQYF
TRBJ2-2 | TRBV5-1 | CASSFEAGGTGELFF
TRBJ1-4 | TRBV6-5 | CASRTASTNEKLFF
TRBJ1-4 | TRBV5-1 | CASSEQGTNEKLFF
TRBJ2-1 | TRBV6-5 | CASMTSGTPEQFF
TRBJ1-1 | TRBV7-3 | CASSLGRENTEAFF
TRBJ2-2 | TRBV6-5 | CASSYLRFLDTGELFF
TRBJ1-5 | TRBV5-8 | CASTRGQGIQPQHF
TRBJ1-2 | TRBV6-1 | CASSETGVDYGYTF
TRBJ1-2 | TRBV6-5 | CASSYFRTGEKGYTF
TRBJ1-1 | TRBV2 | CASRLGGASTEAFF
TRBJ1-2 | TRBV23-1 | CASSQSIQETNGYTF
TRBJ1-1 | TRBV10-3 | CAISVDTLNTEAFF
TRBJ2-3 | TRBV10-3 | CASTSRGTDTQYF
TRBJ2-7 | TRBV28 | CASNQGGGVSYEQYF
TRBJ1-2 | TRBV19 | CASWDRGLIYGYTF